Detailed here is one T cell receptor (beta chain). Each CDR3 protein gets one entry after TCRdb re-called the RT-PCR reads with MiXCR. The data contain 500,000 to 700,000 distinct CDR3 sequences, 20% to 25% of them singletons. Trimming cost V 5 bases and J 2 bases, with 15 bases left between them. Germline CDR1 reads MNHEY; CDR2 reads SMNVEV (reference sequence). The CDR3 runs to 15 residues. The sample belongs to a study of response to subunit inactivated influenza vaccine. These data were likewise used in another study, on T cells expressing NK-cell markers. That source adds: The authors made TCR beta cDNA libraries by 5'RACE template switching. This switching added a universal primer site and UMIs. Sorted CD3+CD56-NKG2C+, CD3+CD56+NKG2C- and CD3+CD56+NKG2C+ T cells were the source of the TCR beta repertoires. Leadership of the CD3+CD56-NKG2C+ fraction also belonged to these clonotypes in a few donors.

The clonotype was recovered from a man aged 50 to 59 who received an inactivated influenza vaccine. The sequencing used CD4+ T cells sorted from PBMCs, collected 11 to 12 days after vaccination. This sequence joins TRBV27 and TRBJ1-2, with D unresolved. In DNA form, the CDR3 reads TGTGCCAGCAGTAGGGATTCTTGGGCGAACTATGGCTACACCTTC. Its protein is CASSRDSWANYGYTF.